What follows are 27 T cell receptor beta chains derived from one specimen sequenced in a study of cytomegalovirus exposure and HLA in healthy donors. Primers: 60 Vbeta forward and 13 Jbeta reverse. Clones were read by immunoSEQ multiplex PCR, and TCRdb kept only the in-frame ones, dropping some. The repertoire holds 84,000 or so clones, with roughly 80% as singletons. Sequencing used PBMCs. The receptors derive from a man in his thirties or forties in good health and CMV-seronegative.

The CDR3 DNA reads as TGTGCCAGTAGACGCACAAACACTGAAGCTTTCTTT. Translating gives CASRRTNTEAFF. This chain links TRBV19 with TRBJ1-1; no firm D call. The CDR3 loop spans 12 amino acids. V lost 6 bases to trimming and J lost 2 bases, with 7 bases between them. Looked up from germline, CDR1 is LNHDA and CDR2 is SQIVND (reference sequence).

The chain has TRBV6-6 and TRBJ1-1; perhaps TRBD1 as D (6 bases). The CDR3 sequence is 14 residues long. The germline V gene encodes CDR1 MNHNY and CDR2 SVGAGI (reference sequence). Trimming removed 2 bases from V and 1 base from J, with 8 bases in between. The CDR3 loop is CASSYEQGNTEAFF. The CDR3 DNA reads TGTGCCAGCAGTTACGAACAGGGGAACACTGAAGCTTTCTTT.

This clone was counted a single time. The chain employs TRBV9 and TRBJ1-1, with TRBD1 as a possible D gene (5 bases). The CDR3 is 17 residues long. The V gene lost 0 bases and the J gene lost 4 bases, with 19 bases spanning the gap. Per germline, CDR1 SGDLS and CDR2 YYNGEE. CDR3 bases: TGTGCCAGCAGCGTAGGTGGGACTTTAAGTAGCGGCACTGAAGCTTTCTTT. Translation gives CASSVGGTLSSGTEAFF.

This clone was observed a single time. The CDR3 sequence is CASSTQGDGTEAFF. The CDR3 coding sequence is TGTGCCAGTAGTACACAAGGAGACGGAACTGAAGCTTTCTTT. This chain uses TRBV19 with TRBJ1-1; D remains ambiguous. Germline CDR1 is LNHDA and CDR2 is SQIVND (reference sequence). The CDR3 spans 14 residues. V shed 4 bases and J shed 5 bases, with 14 bases lying between them.

The chain employs TRBV19 and TRBJ1-5; D remains ambiguous. V lost 7 bases to trimming and J lost 9 bases, with 25 bases between them. The CDR3 runs 16 residues. Germline loops: CDR1 LNHDA, CDR2 SQIVND (reference sequence). The CDR3 here is CASTTDGSASRAPQHF. The CDR3, as DNA: TGTGCCAGTACCACTGACGGGTCGGCGAGTCGTGCGCCCCAGCATTTT. The entire variable domain, with the rest obtained from reference TRBV19 and TRBJ1-5, is as follows: DGGITQSPKYLFRKEGQNVTLSCEQNLNHDAMYWYRQDPGQGLRLIYYSQIVNDFQKGDIAEGYSVSREKKESFPLTVTSAQKNPTAFYLCASTTDGSASRAPQHFGDGTRLSIL.

This clone appeared a few times. V usage is TRBV18 and J usage is TRBJ1-3, with D tentatively TRBD1 (5 bases). The V and J ends lost 3 bases and 3 bases respectively, with 12 bases between them. This CDR3 is built from 15 residues. The germline V gene has CDR1 KGHSH and CDR2 LQKENI. CDR3 DNA: TGTGCCAGCTCACCGGGACTGTCGGATGGAAACACCATATATTTT. Translation gives CASSPGLSDGNTIYF.

The V call is TRBV19, the J call TRBJ1-1, with D perhaps matching TRBD1 (5 bases). V was pared by 7 bases and J by 5 bases, with 14 bases between. Germline assignment: CDR1 LNHDA and CDR2 SQIVND (reference sequence). This CDR3 comprises 13 residues. The DNA of the CDR3 is TGTGCCAGTACGGAGGGGAAAGTAACTGAAGCTTTCTTT. This codes for CASTEGKVTEAFF.

This clone has a single count. The V gene is TRBV2, the J gene TRBJ1-2; 7 positions match TRBD1. V shed 9 bases and J 4 bases; nucleotides not matched to a gene: 5. The germline CDR1 and CDR2 sequences are SNHLY and FYNNEI. The CDR3 sequence is 12 residues long. CDR3 sequence: CASVTGIYGYTF. DNA of the CDR3: TGTGCCAGTGTGACAGGGATCTATGGCTACACCTTC.

The chain uses TRBV5-1 and TRBJ1-1; no definite D call. This CDR3 contains 16 residues. The germline CDR1 and CDR2 sequences are SGHRS and YFSETQ. V was cut by 2 bases and J by 2 bases, with 16 bases left in between. CDR3 region: CASSFLPLAANTEAFF. The CDR3 DNA is TGCGCCAGCAGCTTCCTGCCATTAGCCGCTAACACTGAAGCTTTCTTT.

Notes on this clone: One end of the junction does not line up with germline, which may come from a read error. CDR3 sequence reads: CARSVLAGKETQYF. The CDR3 DNA follows: TGTGCCCGGAGTGTACTTGCGGGCAAAGAGACCCAGTACTTC. The chain has TRBV30 and TRBJ2-5; tentatively, D is TRBD2 (5 bases). In germline, CDR1 is GTSNPN, CDR2 SVGIG (reference sequence). The CDR3 totals 14 residues.

The V and J genes are TRBV27 and TRBJ2-1; TRBD1 is a possible D gene (7 bases). CDR1 is MNHEY and CDR2 is SMNVEV in the germline V gene (reference sequence). The V end lost 5 bases, the J end lost 4 bases, and 12 bases lay between the germline ends. CDR3 length: 14 amino acids. The CDR3 protein is CASSPAGGYNEQFF. In nucleotides, the CDR3 is TGTGCCAGCAGTCCGGCAGGGGGGTACAATGAGCAGTTCTTC.

The chain links TRBV7-9 to TRBJ2-3; D possibly corresponds to TRBD2 (6 bases). The CDR3 loop spans 13 amino acids. Trimming left V 3 bases short and J 6 bases short, with 10 bases between. The germline gives CDR1 SEHNR, CDR2 FQNEAQ (reference sequence). The CDR3 coding sequence is TGTGCCAGCAGCTTCGGAGGGGACGATACGCAGTATTTT. It codes for CASSFGGDDTQYF.

The chain couples TRBV27 to TRBJ1-4; 12 nucleotides agree with TRBD1. The CDR3 has 14 amino acids. CDR1 MNHEY and CDR2 SMNVEV come from the germline V gene (reference sequence). V was clipped by 8 bases and J by 4 bases; unmatched bases: 2. The CDR3 DNA reads TGTGCCAGCCGGGACAGGGGGCTTAATGAAAAACTGTTTTTT. Its protein is CASRDRGLNEKLFF.

This chain uses TRBV4-3 with TRBJ1-1, with TRBD1 matching 7 bases. With 3 bases clipped from V and 4 bases from J, the junction kept 5 bases outside the gene matches. Germline CDR1 is LGHNA and CDR2 is YSLEER. The CDR3 is made up of 14 amino acids. CDR3: CASSQEGGLTEAFF. CDR3 nucleotides: TGCGCCAGCAGCCAGGAAGGGGGCCTCACTGAAGCTTTCTTT.

This sequence joins TRBV7-3 and TRBJ2-1; 10 nucleotides match TRBD2. J was trimmed by 8 bases and V by 5 bases; bases with no gene match: 9. The length of the CDR3 is 15 residues. Germline CDR1 SGHTA, CDR2 FQGTGA. The CDR3, as DNA: TGTGCCAGCAGCCCAGCAGCGGGGGGGCCCCATGAGCAGTTCTTC. It codes for CASSPAAGGPHEQFF.

The rearrangement uses TRBV5-1 and TRBJ2-5, with TRBD1 matching 9 bases. This CDR3 spans 15 amino acids. The V gene end was trimmed by 6 bases and the J gene end by 2 bases; junction bases not matched to a gene: 8. The germline V gene encodes CDR1 SGHRS and CDR2 YFSETQ. The CDR3 bases are TGCGCCAGCACACCGACAGGGGGGAGACAAGAGACCCAGTACTTC. Its translation is CASTPTGGRQETQYF. Combining the CDR3 with reference TRBV5-1 and TRBJ2-5 gives the whole variable domain KAGVTQTPRYLIKTRGQQVTLSCSPISGHRSVSWYQQTPGQGLQFLFEYFSETQRNKGNFPGRFSGRQFSNSRSEMNVSTLELGDSALYLCASTPTGGRQETQYFGPGTRLLVL.

This sequence joins TRBV27 and TRBJ2-7; 7 bases align to TRBD2. V shed 4 bases and J 1 base; nucleotides not matched to a gene: 4. CDR1 is MNHEY, CDR2 SMNVEV, per germline (reference sequence). The CDR3 is made up of 14 amino acids. CDR3 nucleotides: TGTGCCAGCAGTTGGACTAGACAATCCTACGAGCAGTACTTC. The encoded protein is CASSWTRQSYEQYF.

The chain combines TRBV30 with TRBJ1-5, with TRBD1 identical over 11 bases. CDR3 size: 16 residues. Germline V gives CDR1 GTSNPN, CDR2 SVGIG (reference sequence). The trim removed 5 bases at V and 2 bases at J, leaving 8 bases unmatched. In DNA form, the CDR3 reads TGTGCCTGGCGGACAGGGGGCAGTTACGGCAATCAGCCCCAGCATTTT. Protein product: CAWRTGGSYGNQPQHF.

The chain links TRBV9 to TRBJ2-1; 8 bases match TRBD1. Germline CDR1 and CDR2: SGDLS and YYNGEE. The CDR3 spans 14 residues. V lost 3 bases to trimming and J lost 6 bases; unmatched junction nucleotides: 5. In DNA, the CDR3 is TGTGCCAGCAGCGGACGACAGGGGCTCAATGAGCAGTTCTTC. Protein sequence: CASSGRQGLNEQFF.

The chain uses TRBV5-1 and TRBJ1-1, with TRBD1 identical over 7 bases. Germline lookup yields CDR1 SGHRS and CDR2 YFSETQ. J lost 4 bases, V lost 4 bases, and 4 bases had no gene match. The CDR3 has 13 residues. Written as DNA, the CDR3 is TGCGCCAGCAGCAGGACAGGCGGCACTGAAGCTTTCTTT. Encoded protein: CASSRTGGTEAFF.

The V and J genes are TRBV7-9 and TRBJ2-6, with 7 bases aligning to TRBD2. The V gene's germline CDR1 is SEHNR and CDR2 FQNEAQ (reference sequence). The CDR3 has 17 residues. The trim removed 4 bases at V and 0 bases at J, leaving 6 bases unmatched. Here the CDR3 DNA reads TGTGCCAGCAGCTCCCAGGGACTACGCTCTGGGGCCAACGTCCTGACTTTC. Translation gives CASSSQGLRSGANVLTF.

The chain couples TRBV30 to TRBJ1-1, with a tentative D call TRBD1 (5 bases). The CDR3 covers 14 residues. V lost 1 base, J lost 4 bases, and 13 bases lay in between. The V gene's germline CDR1 is GTSNPN and CDR2 SVGIG (reference sequence). The CDR3 DNA reads as TGTGCCTGGAGTGCTGCAGGGTGGGGCACTGAAGCTTTCTTT. It yields the protein CAWSAAGWGTEAFF.

The V and J genes are TRBV11-1 and TRBJ2-6; TRBD1 agrees at 10 bases. The CDR3 spans 17 residues. From germline, CDR1 is SGHAT and CDR2 FQDESV (reference sequence). Unmatched junction bases numbered 8, after V lost 7 bases and J lost 2 bases. The CDR3 nucleotides read TGTGCCAGCACCCCGCCCGGGACAGGGGCTGGGGCCAACGTCCTGACTTTC. Translated: CASTPPGTGAGANVLTF. Complete variable domain (other parts from reference TRBV11-1 and TRBJ2-6): EAEVAQSPRYKITEKSQAVAFWCDPISGHATLYWYRQILGQGPELLVQFQDESVVDDSQLPKDRFSAERLKGVDSTLKIQPAELGDSAMYLCASTPPGTGAGANVLTFGAGSRLTVL.

The chain combines TRBV2 with TRBJ2-2, with 7 bases that match TRBD1. The CDR3 sequence is 13 residues long. The V segment lost 9 bases and the J segment 0 bases; nucleotides outside the gene matches: 1. Germline V gene sequence: CDR1 SNHLY, CDR2 FYNNEI. In DNA, the CDR3 is TGTGCCAGTGGGACAGCGAACACCGGGGAGCTGTTTTTT. It yields the protein CASGTANTGELFF.

The V call is TRBV6-1, the J call TRBJ2-7; 7 bases are shared with TRBD1. Germline CDR1 MNHNS, CDR2 SASEGT. Losses at the gene ends were 1 base for V and 2 bases for J; bases not matched to a gene: 5. This CDR3 contains 15 residues. CDR3 sequence: CASSEGTGFPYEQYF. CDR3 nucleotides: TGTGCCAGCAGTGAAGGGACAGGATTCCCCTACGAGCAGTACTTC.

This chain joins TRBV18 and TRBJ1-2; TRBD1 aligns across 11 bases. V lost 3 bases, J lost 7 bases, and 4 bases stayed unmatched. The CDR3 contains 14 residues. Germline V CDR1 and CDR2: KGHSH, LQKENI. The CDR3 is CASSPPGQGGGYTF. In nucleotides, the CDR3 is TGTGCCAGCTCACCGCCGGGACAGGGGGGTGGCTACACCTTC.

The chain combines TRBV9 with TRBJ1-3; 8 bases line up with TRBD1. V was clipped by 4 bases and J by 4 bases; unmatched bases: 7. This CDR3 has 15 amino acids. The V gene's germline CDR1 is SGDLS and CDR2 YYNGEE. CDR3 nucleotide sequence: TGTGCCAGCAGCCCTCGATGGACAGGGGGAAACACCATATATTTT. This sequence encodes CASSPRWTGGNTIYF.